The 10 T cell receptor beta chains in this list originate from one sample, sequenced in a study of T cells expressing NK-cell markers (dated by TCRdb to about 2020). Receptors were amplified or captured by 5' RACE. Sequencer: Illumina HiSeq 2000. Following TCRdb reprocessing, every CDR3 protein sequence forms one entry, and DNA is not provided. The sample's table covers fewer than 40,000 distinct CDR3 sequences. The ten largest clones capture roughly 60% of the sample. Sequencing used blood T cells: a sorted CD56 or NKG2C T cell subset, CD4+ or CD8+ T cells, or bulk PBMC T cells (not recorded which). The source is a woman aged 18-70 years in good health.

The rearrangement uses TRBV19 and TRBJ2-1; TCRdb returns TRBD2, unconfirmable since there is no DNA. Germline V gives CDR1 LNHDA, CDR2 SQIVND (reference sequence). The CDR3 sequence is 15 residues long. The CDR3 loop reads CASSIASMAGNEQFF.

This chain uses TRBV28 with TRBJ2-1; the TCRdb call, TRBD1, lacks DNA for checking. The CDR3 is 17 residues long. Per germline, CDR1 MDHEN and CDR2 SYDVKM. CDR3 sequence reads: CASSFRPGDRYDNEQFF.

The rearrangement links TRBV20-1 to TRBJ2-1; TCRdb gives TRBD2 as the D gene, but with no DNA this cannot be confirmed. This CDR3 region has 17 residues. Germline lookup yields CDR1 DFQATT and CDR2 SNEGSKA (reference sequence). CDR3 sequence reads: CSATGTSGGPKYNEQFF.

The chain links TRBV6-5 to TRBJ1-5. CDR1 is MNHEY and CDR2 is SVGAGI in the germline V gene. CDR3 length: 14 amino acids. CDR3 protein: CASSYGESNQPQHF.

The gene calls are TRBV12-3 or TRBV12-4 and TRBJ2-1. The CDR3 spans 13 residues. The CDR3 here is CASSLGVFNEQFF.

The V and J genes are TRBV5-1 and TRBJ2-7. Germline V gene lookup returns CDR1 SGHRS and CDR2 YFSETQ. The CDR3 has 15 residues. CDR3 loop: CASSLAGYTSYEQYF. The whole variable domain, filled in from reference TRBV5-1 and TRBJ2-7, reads KAGVTQTPRYLIKTRGQQVTLSCSPISGHRSVSWYQQTPGQGLQFLFEYFSETQRNKGNFPGRFSGRQFSNSRSEMNVSTLELGDSALYLCASSLAGYTSYEQYFGPGTRLTVT.

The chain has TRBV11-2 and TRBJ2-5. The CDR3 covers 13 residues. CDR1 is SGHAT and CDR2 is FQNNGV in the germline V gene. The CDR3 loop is CASSPENYQTQYF.

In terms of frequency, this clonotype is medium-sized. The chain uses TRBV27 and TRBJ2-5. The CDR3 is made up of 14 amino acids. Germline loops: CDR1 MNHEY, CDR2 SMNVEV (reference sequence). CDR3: CASSLGRSQETQYF.

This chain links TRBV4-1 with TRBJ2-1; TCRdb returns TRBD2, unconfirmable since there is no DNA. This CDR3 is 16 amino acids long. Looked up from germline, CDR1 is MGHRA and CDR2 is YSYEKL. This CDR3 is CASSHPLAGGSEEQFF.

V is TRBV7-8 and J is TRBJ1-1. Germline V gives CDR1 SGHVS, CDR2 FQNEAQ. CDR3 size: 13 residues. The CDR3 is CASSLGREDEAFF.